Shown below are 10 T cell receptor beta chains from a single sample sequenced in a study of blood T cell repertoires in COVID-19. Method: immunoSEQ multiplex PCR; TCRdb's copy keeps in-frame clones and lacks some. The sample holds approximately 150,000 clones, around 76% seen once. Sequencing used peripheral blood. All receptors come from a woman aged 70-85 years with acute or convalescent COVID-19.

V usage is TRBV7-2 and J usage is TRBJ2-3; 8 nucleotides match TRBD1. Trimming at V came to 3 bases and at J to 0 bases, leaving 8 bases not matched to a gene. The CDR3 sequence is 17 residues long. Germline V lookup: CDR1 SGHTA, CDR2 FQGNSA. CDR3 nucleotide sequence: TGTGCCAGCAGCTTGGTAGGTGGACAGGGTAGCACAGATACGCAGTATTTT. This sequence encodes CASSLVGGQGSTDTQYF.

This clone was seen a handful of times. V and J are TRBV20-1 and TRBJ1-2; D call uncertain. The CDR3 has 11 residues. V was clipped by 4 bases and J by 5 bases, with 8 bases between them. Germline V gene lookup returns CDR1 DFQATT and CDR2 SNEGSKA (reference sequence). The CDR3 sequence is CSANQDYGYTF. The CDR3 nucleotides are TGCAGTGCTAATCAGGATTATGGCTACACCTTC.

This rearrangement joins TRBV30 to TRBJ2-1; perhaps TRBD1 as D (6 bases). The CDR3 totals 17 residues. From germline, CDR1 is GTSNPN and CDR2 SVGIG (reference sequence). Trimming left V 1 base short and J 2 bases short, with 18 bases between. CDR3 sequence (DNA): TGTGCCTGGAGTGCCCCCCGGGACACGACCCCCTACAATGAGCAGTTCTTC. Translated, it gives CAWSAPRDTTPYNEQFF.

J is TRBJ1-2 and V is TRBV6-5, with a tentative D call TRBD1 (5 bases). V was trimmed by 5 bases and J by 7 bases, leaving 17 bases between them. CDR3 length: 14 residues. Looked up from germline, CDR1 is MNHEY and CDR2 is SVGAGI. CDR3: CASSKPGSIRGYTF. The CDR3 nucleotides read TGTGCCAGCAGTAAACCAGGGTCTATTCGTGGCTACACCTTC.

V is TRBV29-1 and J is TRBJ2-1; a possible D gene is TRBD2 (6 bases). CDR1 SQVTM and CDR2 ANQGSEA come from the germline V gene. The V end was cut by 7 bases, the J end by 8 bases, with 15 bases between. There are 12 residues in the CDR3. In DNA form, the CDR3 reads TGCAGCGCCAGGACTTGGAGGGATGAGCAGTTCTTC. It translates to CSARTWRDEQFF.

CDR3 in amino acids: CASSYLDRRNYGYTF. CDR3 DNA sequence: TGTGCCAGCAGTTACTTGGACAGGCGTAACTATGGCTACACCTTC. The chain combines TRBV6-2 or TRBV6-3 with TRBJ1-2; the match to TRBD1 covers 7 bases. The CDR3 is 15 amino acids. In germline, CDR1 is MNHEY, CDR2 SVGEGT. Germline trimming cut 1 base from V and 1 base from J; bases unmatched to any gene: 3.

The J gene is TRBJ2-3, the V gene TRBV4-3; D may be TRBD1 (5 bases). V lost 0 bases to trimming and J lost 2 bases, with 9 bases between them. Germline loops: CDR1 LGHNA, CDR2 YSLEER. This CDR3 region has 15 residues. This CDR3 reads CASSQDTGNTDTQYF. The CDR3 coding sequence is TGCGCCAGCAGCCAAGATACAGGCAACACAGATACGCAGTATTTT.

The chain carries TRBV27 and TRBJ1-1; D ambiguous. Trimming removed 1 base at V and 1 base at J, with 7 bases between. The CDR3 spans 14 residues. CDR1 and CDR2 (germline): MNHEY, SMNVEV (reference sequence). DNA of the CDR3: TGTGCCAGCAGTTTATTCCAGCGGAACACTGAAGCTTTCTTT. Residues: CASSLFQRNTEAFF.

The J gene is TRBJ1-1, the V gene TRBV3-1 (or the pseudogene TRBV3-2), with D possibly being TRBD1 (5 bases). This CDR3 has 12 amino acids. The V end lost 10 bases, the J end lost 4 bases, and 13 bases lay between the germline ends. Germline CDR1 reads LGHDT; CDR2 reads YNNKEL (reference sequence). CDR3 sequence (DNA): TGTGCCACAATACAAGGGGCCACTGAAGCTTTCTTT. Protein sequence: CATIQGATEAFF.

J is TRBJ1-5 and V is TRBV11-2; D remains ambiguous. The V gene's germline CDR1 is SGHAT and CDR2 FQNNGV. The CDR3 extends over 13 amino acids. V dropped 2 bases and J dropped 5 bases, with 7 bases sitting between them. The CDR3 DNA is TGTGCCAGCAGCTTATGGAGGGATCAGCCCCAGCATTTT. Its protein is CASSLWRDQPQHF. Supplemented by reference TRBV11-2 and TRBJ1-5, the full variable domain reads EAGVAQSPRYKIIEKRQSVAFWCNPISGHATLYWYQQILGQGPKLLIQFQNNGVVDDSQLPKDRFSAERLKGVDSTLKIQPAKLEDSAVYLCASSLWRDQPQHFGDGTRLSIL.